This T cell receptor beta chain was documented in a study of vaccination effects on CD4 cells after COVID-19. About the research overall: After the second dose, samples were taken at median day 72.

The method was immunoSEQ multiplex PCR; TCRdb's version includes in-frame clones alone and lacks a portion of them. The sample records about 69,000 clones, roughly 81% being singletons. In its sample, this clone was seen a few times. What it binds is unknown. After removal of 5 bases from V and 0 bases from J, the junction contained 12 bases not matched to a gene. Germline CDR1 and CDR2: LNHDA and SQIVND (reference sequence). This CDR3 is 17 amino acids long. Prior to sequencing, the ViraFEST assay stimulated PBMC with viral peptide pools, which expanded the antigen-specific CD4+ T cells. Following culture for roughly 10 days, CD4+ T cells were isolated. Participants were vaccinated with two doses of either the BNT162b2 or mRNA-1273 vaccine.

The source was CD4+ T cells from PBMCs cultured with HCoV-229E spike peptides, collected after COVID-19 vaccination. This chain connects TRBV19 to TRBJ1-1, with 7 bases lining up with TRBD1. The TCR originated in a human donor who received a COVID-19 vaccine. Here the CDR3 DNA reads TGTGCCAGTAGTCCAGGAGGAGGACAGGTCATGAACACTGAAGCTTTCTTT. Amino acid sequence: CASSPGGGQVMNTEAFF.